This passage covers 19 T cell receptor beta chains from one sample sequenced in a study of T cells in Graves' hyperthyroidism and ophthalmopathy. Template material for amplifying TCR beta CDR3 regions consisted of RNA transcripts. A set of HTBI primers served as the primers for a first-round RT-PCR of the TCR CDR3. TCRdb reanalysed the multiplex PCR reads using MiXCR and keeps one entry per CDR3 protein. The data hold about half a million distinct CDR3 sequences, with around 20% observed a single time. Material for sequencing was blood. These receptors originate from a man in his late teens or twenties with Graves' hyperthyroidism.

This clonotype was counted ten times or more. The CDR3 region has the DNA TGTGCCAGCAGCTCCTTGACAGGGAACTATGGCTACACCTTC. This encodes CASSSLTGNYGYTF. The J gene is TRBJ1-2, the V gene TRBV5-4, with 7 positions matching TRBD1. Trimming at V came to 3 bases and at J to 2 bases, leaving 4 bases not matched to a gene. Germline V gene data show CDR1 as SGHNT and CDR2 as YYREEE (reference sequence). This CDR3 is 14 amino acids long.

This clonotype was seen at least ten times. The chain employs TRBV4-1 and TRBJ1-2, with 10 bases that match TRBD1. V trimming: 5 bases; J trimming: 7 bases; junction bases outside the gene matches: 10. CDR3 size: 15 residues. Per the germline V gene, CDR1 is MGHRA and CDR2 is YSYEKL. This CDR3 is CASSSFRQGARGYTF. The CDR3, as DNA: TGCGCCAGCAGCTCATTTCGACAGGGGGCGCGTGGCTACACCTTC.

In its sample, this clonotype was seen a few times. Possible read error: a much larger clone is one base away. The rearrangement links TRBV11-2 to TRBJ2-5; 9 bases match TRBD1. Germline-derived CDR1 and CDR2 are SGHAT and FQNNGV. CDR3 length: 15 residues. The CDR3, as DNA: TGTGCCAGCAGCTTTGGGGACAGGGACCAAGAGACCAAGTACTTC. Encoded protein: CASSFGDRDQETKYF.

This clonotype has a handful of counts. The CDR3 nucleotides read TGTGCCAGCAGCTTAGGTAGATTACAGGGACGGAACACCGGGGAGCTGTTTTTT. Translating gives CASSLGRLQGRNTGELFF. The chain employs TRBV13 and TRBJ2-2, with a weak D call TRBD1 (6 bases). CDR1 is PRHDT and CDR2 is FYEKMQ in the germline V gene (reference sequence). The V gene lost 0 bases and the J gene lost 1 base, with 15 bases spanning the gap. The CDR3 consists of 18 residues.

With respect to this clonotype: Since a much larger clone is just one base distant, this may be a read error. The CDR3 protein is CASNEVASGGSEQYF. In DNA, the CDR3 is TGTGCCAGTAACGAAGTGGCTAGCGGGGGGAGCGAGCAGTACTTC. The chain employs TRBV19 and TRBJ2-7; 11 bases match TRBD2. The CDR3 is made up of 15 amino acids. V dropped 7 bases and J dropped 6; count of bases not matched to a gene: 11. Germline V CDR1 and CDR2: LNHDA, SQIVND (reference sequence).

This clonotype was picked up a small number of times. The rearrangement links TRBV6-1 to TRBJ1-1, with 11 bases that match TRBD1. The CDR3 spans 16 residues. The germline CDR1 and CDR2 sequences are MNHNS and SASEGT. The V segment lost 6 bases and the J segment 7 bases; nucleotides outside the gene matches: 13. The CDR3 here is CASRRSDRGHVSEAFF. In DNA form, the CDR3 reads TGTGCCAGCAGAAGGTCGGACAGGGGGCATGTCAGTGAAGCTTTCTTT.

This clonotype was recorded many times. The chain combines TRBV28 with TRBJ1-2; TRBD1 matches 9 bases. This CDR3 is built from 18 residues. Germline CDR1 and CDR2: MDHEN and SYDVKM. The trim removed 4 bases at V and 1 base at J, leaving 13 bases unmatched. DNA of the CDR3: TGTGCCAGCAGTTCCCGGGACAGGGACGGTGTCGGTAACTATGGCTACACCTTC. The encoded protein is CASSSRDRDGVGNYGYTF.

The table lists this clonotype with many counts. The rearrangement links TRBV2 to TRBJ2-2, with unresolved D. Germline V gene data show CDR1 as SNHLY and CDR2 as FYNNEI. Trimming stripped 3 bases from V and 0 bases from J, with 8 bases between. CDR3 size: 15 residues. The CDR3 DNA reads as TGTGCCAGCAGTGACAGACGGCCGAACACCGGGGAGCTGTTTTTT. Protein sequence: CASSDRRPNTGELFF.

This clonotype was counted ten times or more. CDR3 nucleotide sequence: TGTGCCAGCAGACAAACAGGGGTCGGCACCGGGGAGCTGTTTTTT. It yields the protein CASRQTGVGTGELFF. The chain employs TRBV6-1 and TRBJ2-2, with 7 positions matching TRBD1. Germline V gene lookup returns CDR1 MNHNS and CDR2 SASEGT. The CDR3 extends over 15 amino acids. J gave up 4 bases and V 6 bases, and 8 bases lay outside the gene matches.

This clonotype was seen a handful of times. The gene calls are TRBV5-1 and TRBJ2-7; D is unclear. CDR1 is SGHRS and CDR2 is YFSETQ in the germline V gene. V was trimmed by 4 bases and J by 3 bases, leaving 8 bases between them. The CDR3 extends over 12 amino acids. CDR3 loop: CASSVEGYEQYF. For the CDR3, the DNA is TGCGCCAGCAGCGTAGAAGGCTACGAGCAGTACTTC.

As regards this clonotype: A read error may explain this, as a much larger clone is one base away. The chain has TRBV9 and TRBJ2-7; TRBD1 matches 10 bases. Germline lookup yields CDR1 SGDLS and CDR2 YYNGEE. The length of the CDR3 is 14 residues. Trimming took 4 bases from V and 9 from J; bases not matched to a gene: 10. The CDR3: CASSPAGTGDGQYF. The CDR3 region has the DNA TGTGCCAGCAGCCCGGCCGGGACAGGGGACGGGCAGTACTTC.

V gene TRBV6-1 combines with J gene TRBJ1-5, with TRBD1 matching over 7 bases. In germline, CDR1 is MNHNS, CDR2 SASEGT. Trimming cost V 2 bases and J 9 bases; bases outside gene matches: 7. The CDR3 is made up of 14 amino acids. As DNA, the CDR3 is TGTGCCAGCAGTGAAAGGGACAGATCTACGCCCCAGCATTTT. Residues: CASSERDRSTPQHF.

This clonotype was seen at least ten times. The CDR3: CASSLGLWMNTEAFF. Here the CDR3 DNA reads TGTGCCAGCAGTTTGGGTTTATGGATGAACACTGAAGCTTTCTTT. The chain has TRBV28 and TRBJ1-1, with D hard to call. The V and J ends lost 3 bases and 0 bases respectively, with 11 bases between them. CDR1 and CDR2 from the germline V gene are MDHEN and SYDVKM. The CDR3 covers 15 residues.

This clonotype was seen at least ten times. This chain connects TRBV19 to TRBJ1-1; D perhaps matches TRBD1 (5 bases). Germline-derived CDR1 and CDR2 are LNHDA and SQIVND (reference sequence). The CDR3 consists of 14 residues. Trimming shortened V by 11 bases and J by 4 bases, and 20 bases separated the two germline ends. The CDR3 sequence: CASRTGPGITEAFF. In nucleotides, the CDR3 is TGTGCCTCTCGTACGGGACCCGGGATCACTGAAGCTTTCTTT.

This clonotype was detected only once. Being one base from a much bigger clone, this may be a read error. The CDR3: CASSSPDRARTGELFF. The CDR3 coding sequence is TGTGCCAGTAGTTCACCGGACAGGGCAAGGACCGGGGAGCTGTTTTTT. The chain has TRBV19 and TRBJ2-2; 8 bases line up with TRBD1. There are 16 residues in the CDR3. Germline loops: CDR1 LNHDA, CDR2 SQIVND (reference sequence). V was pared by 5 bases and J by 5 bases, with 10 bases of the junction left unmatched.

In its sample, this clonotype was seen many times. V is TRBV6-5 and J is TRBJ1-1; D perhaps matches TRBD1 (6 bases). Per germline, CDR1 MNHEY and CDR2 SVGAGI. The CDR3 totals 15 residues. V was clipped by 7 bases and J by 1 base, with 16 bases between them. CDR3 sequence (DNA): TGTGCCAGCACCGAGGCAGGGGCCGGGAACACTGAAGCTTTCTTT. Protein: CASTEAGAGNTEAFF.

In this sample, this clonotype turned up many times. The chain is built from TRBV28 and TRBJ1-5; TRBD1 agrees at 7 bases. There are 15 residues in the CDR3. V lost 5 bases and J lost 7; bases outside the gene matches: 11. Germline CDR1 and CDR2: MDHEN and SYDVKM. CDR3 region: CASSPPTGLGQPQHF. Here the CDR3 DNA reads TGTGCCAGCAGTCCCCCGACAGGGCTTGGGCAGCCCCAGCATTTT.

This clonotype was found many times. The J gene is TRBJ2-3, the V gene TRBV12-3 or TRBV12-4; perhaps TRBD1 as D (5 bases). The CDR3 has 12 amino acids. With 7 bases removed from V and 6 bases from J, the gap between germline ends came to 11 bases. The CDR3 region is CASTLGLDTQYF. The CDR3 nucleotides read TGTGCCAGCACTCTGGGGCTGGATACGCAGTATTTT.

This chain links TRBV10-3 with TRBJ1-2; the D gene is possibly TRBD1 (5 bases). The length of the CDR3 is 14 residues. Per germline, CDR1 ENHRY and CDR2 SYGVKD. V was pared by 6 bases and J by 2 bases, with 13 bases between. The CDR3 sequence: CAISPGPGNYGYTF. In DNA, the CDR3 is TGTGCCATCAGCCCGGGACCAGGGAACTATGGCTACACCTTC.